This T cell receptor beta chain was recorded in a study of PD-1 blockade in classical Hodgkin lymphoma. Only in-frame clones appear in the TCRdb table, and some are missing; sequencing was by immunoSEQ multiplex PCR. The repertoire holds 55,000 to 80,000 clones, approximately 94% seen once, with 6.5% to 8% in the top ten. From germline, CDR1 is KGHSH and CDR2 LQKENI. This CDR3 contains 16 residues. V was cut by 3 bases and J by 2 bases, with 16 bases left in between. Every one of the patients relapsed after autologous stem cell transplantation (brentuximab vedotin exposure was variable). This sequence was found in a human donor with classical Hodgkin lymphoma. The rearrangement uses TRBV18 and TRBJ1-2; a weak D match, TRBD1 (5 bases). The source was peripheral blood mononuclear cells (PBMCs), collected at baseline. The CDR3 protein is CASSPSGGGANYGYTF. For the CDR3, the DNA is TGTGCCAGCTCACCTTCCGGCGGGGGTGCAAACTATGGCTACACCTTC.